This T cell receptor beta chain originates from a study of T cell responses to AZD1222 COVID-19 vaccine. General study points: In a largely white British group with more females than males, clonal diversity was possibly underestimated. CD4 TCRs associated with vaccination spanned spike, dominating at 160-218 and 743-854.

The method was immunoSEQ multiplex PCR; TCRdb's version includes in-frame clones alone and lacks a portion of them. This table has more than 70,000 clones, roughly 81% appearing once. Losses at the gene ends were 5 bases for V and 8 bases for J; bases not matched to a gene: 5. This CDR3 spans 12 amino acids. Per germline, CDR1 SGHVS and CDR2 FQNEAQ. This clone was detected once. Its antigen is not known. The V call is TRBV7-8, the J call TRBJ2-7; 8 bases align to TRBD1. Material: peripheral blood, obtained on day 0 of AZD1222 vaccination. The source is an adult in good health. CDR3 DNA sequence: TGTGCCAGCAGCCCTCAGGGGGCCAAGCAGTACTTC. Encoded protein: CASSPQGAKQYF. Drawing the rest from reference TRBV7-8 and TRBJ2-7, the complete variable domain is GAGVSQSPRYKVAKRGQDVALRCDPISGHVSLFWYQQALGQGPEFLTYFQNEAQLDKSGLPSDRFFAERPEGSVSTLKIQRTQQEDSAVYLCASSPQGAKQYFGPGTRLTVT.